This TCR beta chain was sequenced for a study of blood T cell repertoires in COVID-19. Across the whole study: Samples taken during acute and convalescent COVID-19 were collected in the United States, Italy and Spain. The analysed material was cDNA or gDNA that came from T cells, B-cell-depleted T cells, or PBMCs.

As originally analysed: Amplified reference gene primers provided the basis for estimating nucleated cell counts. TCRdb keeps only in-frame clones here, not all; method: immunoSEQ multiplex PCR. Clonal size and the V and J genes are those of that table, whereas D and trimming came from the DNA. The data hold hundreds of thousands of clones, with 70% to 90% observed a single time. CDR1 is LNHDA and CDR2 is SQIVND in the germline V gene (reference sequence). V lost 4 bases and J lost 1; bases outside the gene matches: 4. The CDR3 consists of 17 residues. Sequencing was performed on peripheral blood. The clonotype originates from a woman aged 40 to 49 who had recovered from COVID-19. The chain carries TRBV19 and TRBJ2-5, with 15 bases identical to TRBD2. CDR3 amino acids: CASSTGLAGGAQETQYF. CDR3 DNA: TGTGCCAGTAGTACGGGACTAGCGGGAGGTGCCCAAGAGACCCAGTACTTC.